This TCR beta chain was sequenced in a study of cytomegalovirus exposure and HLA in healthy donors. The V end was cut by 4 bases, the J end by 1 base, with 20 bases between. The CDR3 is made up of 17 amino acids. Germline assignment: CDR1 GTSNPN and CDR2 SVGIG (reference sequence). Amplification used 60 Vbeta primers and 13 Jbeta primers. Libraries were prepared by immunoSEQ multiplex PCR; TCRdb keeps only in-frame clonotypes and omits some of them. In the table there are 170,000 or so clones, more than 70% of which are singletons. The source of this sequence is a boy under 10 years old in good health and CMV-seronegative. The V call is TRBV30, the J call TRBJ2-1, with a possible D match to TRBD2 (6 bases). Sequencing used PBMCs. The CDR3 DNA is TGTGCCTGGAAGGAGGGACGCCGGACGATTTCCTACAATGAGCAGTTCTTC. Its protein is CAWKEGRRTISYNEQFF.